This T cell receptor (beta chain) is drawn from a study of T cells after posttransplantation cyclophosphamide. Study results and limitations: Later blood repertoires were often dominated by clones from the donor CD8+ memory compartment. Recipient CMV seropositivity and CMV reactivation strongly tracked TRB clonality. TRB overlap between skin or GI tissue T cells and blood was limited.

Concerning this clone itself: The target antigen is unknown.

The CDR3 spans 16 residues. J lost 6 bases, V lost 0 bases, and 10 bases had no gene match. The germline V gene has CDR1 SGHNT and CDR2 YYREEE (reference sequence). Here immunoSEQ multiplex PCR was the method, and the copy in TCRdb shows in-frame clones only, minus some. The sample consists of roughly 6,800 clones, about 92% of them appearing once. A marrow graft followed busulfan-fludarabine conditioning, with cyclophosphamide on days +3 and +4. The sample in question was PBMCs, obtained 1404 days after allogeneic stem cell transplant with posttransplant cyclophosphamide. The sequence came from a female patient aged 50-59 years who received an allogeneic stem cell transplant from a related donor, was CMV-positive, and had no GVHD. Some T cells may be provided by the graft donor. The chain is built from TRBV5-4 and TRBJ2-7; the match to TRBD2 covers 9 bases. CDR3 sequence: CASSLAQSSGGPEQYF. In DNA form, the CDR3 reads TGTGCCAGCAGCTTGGCCCAGAGTAGCGGGGGCCCCGAGCAGTACTTC.